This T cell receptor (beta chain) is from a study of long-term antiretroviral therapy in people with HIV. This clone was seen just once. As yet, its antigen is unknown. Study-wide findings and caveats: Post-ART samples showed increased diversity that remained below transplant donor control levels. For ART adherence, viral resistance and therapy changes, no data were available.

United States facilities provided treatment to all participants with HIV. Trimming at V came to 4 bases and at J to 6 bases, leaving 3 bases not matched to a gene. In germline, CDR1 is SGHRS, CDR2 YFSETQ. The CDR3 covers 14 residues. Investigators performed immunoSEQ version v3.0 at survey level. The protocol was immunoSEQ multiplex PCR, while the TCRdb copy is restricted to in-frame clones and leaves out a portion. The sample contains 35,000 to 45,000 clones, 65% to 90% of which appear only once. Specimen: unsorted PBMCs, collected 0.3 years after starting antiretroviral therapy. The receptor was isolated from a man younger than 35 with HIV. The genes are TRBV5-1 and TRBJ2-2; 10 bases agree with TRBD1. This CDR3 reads CASSMTGGPGELFF. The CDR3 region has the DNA TGCGCCAGCAGCATGACAGGGGGCCCCGGGGAGCTGTTTTTT.